Presented here are 16 T cell receptor beta chains from one specimen sequenced in a study of tumor and adjacent non-tumor tissue in lung cancer. The template was RNA from unsorted bulk tissue. TCRbeta libraries were built with three rounds of nested PCR, modified from ARM-PCR. TCRdb reprocessed the multiplex PCR reads with MiXCR, giving one entry per CDR3 protein. The data contain roughly 140,000 distinct CDR3 sequences, approximately 70% of them seen just once; the ten biggest clones take up 15% to 20%. Material for sequencing was lung tumor tissue. These receptors all come from a man aged 55 to 70 with small cell lung cancer.

Remarks on this clonotype: This likely comes from a read error, as the CDR3 has no conserved phenylalanine or tryptophan at its end. The DNA is omitted, as the CDR3 cannot be located on it reliably, and the CDR3 follows TCRdb's listing. The chain has TRBV13 and TRBJ1-2. Including both end residues, the CDR3 is 12 amino acids long. Germline V gene sequence: CDR1 PRHDT, CDR2 FYEKMQ (reference sequence). CDR3: CVSSLGYYGYTV.

The CDR3 coding sequence is TGCAGTGCTATAGATCAGACGGGGAGGGATGGCTACACCTTC. Protein: CSAIDQTGRDGYTF. The chain combines TRBV20-1 with TRBJ1-2; D not resolved. V lost 4 bases to trimming and J lost 6 bases, with 18 bases between them. Germline values: CDR1 DFQATT, CDR2 SNEGSKA (reference sequence). This CDR3 is built from 14 residues.

Comment on this clonotype: The CDR3 end shows no conserved phenylalanine or tryptophan, and so a read error is likely. The chain carries TRBV20-1 and TRBJ2-7; no clear D. The CDR3 has 11 residues. V lost 6 bases to trimming and J lost 4 bases, with 10 bases between them. In germline, CDR1 is DFQATT, CDR2 SNEGSKA (reference sequence). The CDR3 DNA reads as TGCAGTGCCAGATGTATTTACGAGCAGTACATC. Its protein is CSARCIYEQYI.

On this clonotype itself: Mismatch with germline at one junction end may stem from a read error. The chain couples TRBV11-2 to TRBJ1-2; 10 nucleotides line up with TRBD1. The CDR3 has 17 amino acids. Germline V gene lookup returns CDR1 SGHAT and CDR2 FQNNGV. CDR3 DNA sequence: TGTGCCGGCAGTTCGGCCTTGACAGGGGGCGCGGGGAATATCTACATCTTC. This codes for CAGSSALTGGAGNIYIF.

About this clonotype itself: A read error may explain this, as a much larger clone is one base away. The DNA of the CDR3 is TGTGCCAGCAGTTACGCAGGGGCCGTGGCCAACGTCCTGACTTTC. Amino acid sequence: CASSYAGAVANVLTF. The chain combines TRBV5-5 with TRBJ2-6; TRBD1 is a possible D gene (6 bases). The CDR3 is 15 residues long. Germline assignment: CDR1 SGHKS and CDR2 YYEKEE (reference sequence). The V gene lost 5 bases and the J gene lost 6 bases, with 15 bases spanning the gap.

A note on this clonotype: Germline is not matched at one junction end, which may reflect a read error. The chain couples TRBV6-2 or TRBV6-3 to TRBJ1-3; a possible D gene is TRBD1 (5 bases). The germline V gene encodes CDR1 MNHEY and CDR2 SVGEGT. CDR3 length equals 16 residues. In DNA, the CDR3 is TGTGCCAGCAGTTACACCCGGACACTCTCTGGAGACACCATATATTTT. Amino acids: CASSYTRTLSGDTIYF.

This clonotype came up a few times. V usage is TRBV6-6 and J usage is TRBJ2-2, with TRBD1 matching 9 bases. The CDR3 spans 17 residues. The V and J ends lost 5 bases and 4 bases, in that order; junction bases with no gene match: 11. Looked up from germline, CDR1 is MNHNY and CDR2 is SVGAGI (reference sequence). The CDR3 region is CASSDFGQGYGTGELFF. The CDR3 DNA sequence: TGTGCCAGCAGTGACTTCGGACAGGGGTACGGCACCGGGGAGCTGTTTTTT.

This clonotype was observed at least ten times. The CDR3 reads CSAWDPTIPDTQYF. CDR3 in DNA: TGCAGTGCTTGGGACCCCACAATCCCAGATACGCAGTATTTT. The genes are TRBV20-1 and TRBJ2-3; D might be TRBD1 or TRBD2, each matching 5 bases. Trimming stripped 5 bases from V and 4 bases from J, with 16 bases between. Germline-derived CDR1 and CDR2 are DFQATT and SNEGSKA (reference sequence). The CDR3 covers 14 residues.

Details on this clonotype: A read error may produce the germline difference seen at one junction end. V gene TRBV5-4 combines with J gene TRBJ1-3; D ambiguous. The CDR3 has 15 residues. Germline V gene data show CDR1 as SGHNT and CDR2 as YYREEE (reference sequence). CDR3 loop: CASSADGPTGNAIYF. The DNA for the CDR3 is TGTGCCAGCAGCGCAGACGGTCCCACTGGAAACGCCATATATTTT.

In its sample, this clonotype was seen a few times. The rearrangement uses TRBV11-2 and TRBJ2-1; 9 nucleotides match TRBD2. The CDR3 length is 15 residues. Germline V gene lookup returns CDR1 SGHAT and CDR2 FQNNGV. V shed 5 bases and J 6 bases; nucleotides not matched to a gene: 8. CDR3 in DNA: TGTGCCAGCAGCACGTCCGGGACTAGCCCCAATGAGCAGTTCTTC. Its translation: CASSTSGTSPNEQFF.

This CDR3 is CASSLGPWDYNNEQFF. CDR3 nucleotide sequence: TGTGCCAGCAGCCTAGGTCCCTGGGACTACAACAATGAGCAGTTCTTC. The chain couples TRBV11-2 to TRBJ2-1; 7 positions match TRBD2. Germline loops: CDR1 SGHAT, CDR2 FQNNGV. The CDR3 spans 16 residues. V trimming: 5 bases; J trimming: 5 bases; junction bases outside the gene matches: 12.

On this clonotype itself: The junction departs from germline at one end; a sequencing error may be responsible. This rearrangement joins TRBV11-1 to TRBJ2-1, with D unresolved. The CDR3 loop spans 15 amino acids. Germline assignment: CDR1 SGHAT and CDR2 FQDESV (reference sequence). The CDR3 spells CAGSLTTASYNEQFF. The CDR3 DNA reads TGTGCCGGCAGCTTAACTACAGCGAGCTACAATGAGCAGTTCTTC.

The gene calls are TRBV11-3 and TRBJ2-5; D might be TRBD2 (6 bases). This CDR3 contains 16 residues. Looked up from germline, CDR1 is SGHNT and CDR2 is YENEEA. Trimming removed 5 bases from V and 11 bases from J, with 27 bases in between. CDR3: CASSHGGVIHQESQYF. The CDR3 region has the DNA TGTGCCAGCAGCCACGGAGGGGTGATCCACCAAGAGAGTCAGTACTTC.

For this clonotype: A read error may account for a junction end that differs from germline. The V call is TRBV10-2, the J call TRBJ2-3, with D perhaps matching TRBD1 (6 bases). From germline, CDR1 is WSHSY and CDR2 SAAADI. The CDR3 runs to 13 residues. CDR3 coding DNA: TGCGCCGGCAGGGGCTCGGGATCAGATACGCAGTATTTT. Encoded protein: CAGRGSGSDTQYF.

To note about this clonotype: The CDR3 does not end in the conserved phenylalanine or tryptophan, so this is likely a read error. The chain carries TRBV19 and TRBJ2-3, with D hard to call. The CDR3 length is 24 residues. Trimming removed 5 bases from V and 0 bases from J, with 39 bases in between. Germline V lookup: CDR1 LNHDA, CDR2 SQIVND (reference sequence). CDR3 sequence reads: CASSGLPEVVTPHVLSTSTDTQYL. Written as DNA, the CDR3 is TGTGCCAGTAGTGGCCTCCCTGAAGTAGTTACCCCTCACGTCCTAAGCACTAGCACAGATACGCAGTATTTG.

For this clonotype: Likely a read error: the CDR3 ends without its conserved phenylalanine or tryptophan. DNA for the CDR3: TGCAGTGTTGGAGGGGATACGCAGTATATT. The encoded protein is CSVGGDTQYI. The V gene is TRBV20-1, the J gene TRBJ2-3; a weak D match, TRBD2 (6 bases). The V and J ends lost 7 bases and 6 bases respectively, with 8 bases between them. Germline loops: CDR1 DFQATT, CDR2 SNEGSKA (reference sequence). The CDR3 runs to 10 residues.